This T cell receptor beta chain was retrieved from a study of healthy donors' naive CD4 and CD8 T cells. Each TCR library used 450 to 600 ng of total RNA and a linear amplification protocol. TCRdb redid the calling of the reads with MiXCR, one entry per CDR3 protein. The sample contains around 180,000 distinct CDR3 sequences, 65% to 75% of which appear only once. The CDR3 covers 14 residues. Between the trimmed V and J ends, which lost 5 bases and 2 bases, there was a span of 13 bases. Germline loops: CDR1 MNHEY, CDR2 SMNVEV (reference sequence). The chain uses TRBV27 and TRBJ2-7, with D tentatively TRBD1 (6 bases). The clonotype originates from a pool of human donors in good health; the sample pools cells from several healthy donors. The specimen sequenced was naive CD4+ and CD8+ T cells sorted from blood, pooled from several donors. CDR3 region: CASSGYGTPYEQYF. As DNA, the CDR3 is TGTGCCAGCAGTGGATACGGGACACCCTACGAGCAGTACTTC.